Below, 10 T cell receptor beta chains from the same sample are listed, as sequenced in a study of PD-L1 blockade in urothelial cancer. Time point meaning: peripheral blood 6 weeks after treatment start. Profiling relied on immunoSEQ multiplex PCR, and the TCRdb table lists in-frame clones only, not all of them. The table lists about 120,000 clones, about 83% of them singletons. The input for sequencing was PBMCs, taken around atezolizumab (anti-PD-L1) treatment. The receptor set was obtained from a man between 50 and 59 years old with urothelial cancer.

The table lists this clone with a count of one. This chain links TRBV4-1 with TRBJ1-4; TRBD1 is a possible D gene (5 bases). This CDR3 region has 17 residues. Trimming took off 0 bases at V and 2 bases at J, with 13 bases between the two ends. Germline assignment: CDR1 MGHRA and CDR2 YSYEKL. In DNA form, the CDR3 reads TGCGCCAGCAGCCAAGATGTTGGGGGGAGGACTAATGAAAAACTGTTTTTT. Protein: CASSQDVGGRTNEKLFF.

V gene TRBV18 combines with J gene TRBJ2-1, with D uncertain. V shed 0 bases and J shed 6 bases, with 9 bases lying between them. Germline loops: CDR1 KGHSH, CDR2 LQKENI. The CDR3 is 14 amino acids. In DNA, the CDR3 is TGTGCCAGCTCACCACCGGGCCTTCCCAATGAGCAGTTCTTC. Residues: CASSPPGLPNEQFF.

The genes are TRBV19 and TRBJ1-4; 9 nucleotides align to TRBD1. CDR3 size: 15 residues. CDR1 is LNHDA, CDR2 SQIVND, per germline (reference sequence). The J segment lost 7 bases and the V segment lost 3 bases, leaving 6 bases of the junction unmatched. The CDR3 DNA follows: TGTGCCAGTAGTATCCAAGACAGGGGGGGTGAAAAACTGTTTTTT. Translating it yields CASSIQDRGGEKLFF.

The CDR3 spells CAWSVSLPAYEQYF. The CDR3 bases are TGTGCCTGGAGTGTGTCGCTACCCGCCTACGAGCAGTACTTC. This chain joins TRBV30 and TRBJ2-7; D ambiguous. This CDR3 has 14 residues. Germline V CDR1 and CDR2: GTSNPN, SVGIG (reference sequence). Trimming shortened V by 0 bases and J by 2 bases, and 11 bases separated the two germline ends.

This chain links TRBV28 with TRBJ1-3; 7 bases are a match to TRBD1. This CDR3 comprises 15 residues. The J segment lost 8 bases and the V segment lost 5 bases, leaving 12 bases of the junction unmatched. Germline V CDR1 and CDR2: MDHEN, SYDVKM. The CDR3: CASSLPTGSKDTIYF. Written as DNA, the CDR3 is TGTGCCAGCAGTCTCCCGACAGGGAGTAAGGACACCATATATTTT.

The genes are TRBV10-3 and TRBJ2-1; D ambiguous. Per the germline V gene, CDR1 is ENHRY and CDR2 is SYGVKD. V was clipped by 5 bases and J by 4 bases, with 15 bases between them. The CDR3 loop spans 15 amino acids. The CDR3 DNA sequence: TGTGCCATCAGTCCCCGAGGCCAACTATACAATGAGCAGTTCTTC. It specifies CAISPRGQLYNEQFF.

This clone showed up just a few times. The chain couples TRBV2 to TRBJ2-3, with D tentatively TRBD1 (7 bases). With 5 bases removed from V and 3 bases from J, the gap between germline ends came to 24 bases. The CDR3 contains 18 residues. Germline CDR1 is SNHLY and CDR2 is FYNNEI. The CDR3 region is CASSYQGGGLRPTDTQYF. Here the CDR3 DNA reads TGTGCCAGCAGTTATCAGGGGGGAGGACTACGGCCTACAGATACGCAGTATTTT.

The chain combines TRBV13 with TRBJ2-1, with TRBD2 identical over 10 bases. V lost 7 bases and J lost 9; bases outside the gene matches: 15. CDR3 length: 16 residues. CDR1 and CDR2 (germline): PRHDT, FYEKMQ (reference sequence). Here the CDR3 reads CASTPATGLAAGEQFF. CDR3 bases: TGTGCCAGCACCCCCGCCACCGGACTAGCGGCTGGTGAGCAGTTCTTC.

CDR3 DNA: TGTGCCAGCAGCACCCGACAGGGGACCTATGGCTACACCTTC. Its translation: CASSTRQGTYGYTF. The chain is built from TRBV6-5 and TRBJ1-2; 8 bases align to TRBD1. Germline V gives CDR1 MNHEY, CDR2 SVGAGI. The CDR3 has 14 amino acids. With 6 bases clipped from V and 4 bases from J, the junction kept 7 bases outside the gene matches.

The chain combines TRBV11-2 with TRBJ2-5; 10 bases match TRBD1. The V segment lost 4 bases and the J segment 6 bases; nucleotides outside the gene matches: 2. Germline V lookup: CDR1 SGHAT, CDR2 FQNNGV. The CDR3 runs to 13 residues. The CDR3 sequence: CASSYDRGQTQYF. The DNA for the CDR3 is TGTGCCAGCAGCTATGACAGGGGGCAGACCCAGTACTTC. The variable domain in full, completed from reference TRBV11-2 and TRBJ2-5, reads EAGVAQSPRYKIIEKRQSVAFWCNPISGHATLYWYQQILGQGPKLLIQFQNNGVVDDSQLPKDRFSAERLKGVDSTLKIQPAKLEDSAVYLCASSYDRGQTQYFGPGTRLLVL.